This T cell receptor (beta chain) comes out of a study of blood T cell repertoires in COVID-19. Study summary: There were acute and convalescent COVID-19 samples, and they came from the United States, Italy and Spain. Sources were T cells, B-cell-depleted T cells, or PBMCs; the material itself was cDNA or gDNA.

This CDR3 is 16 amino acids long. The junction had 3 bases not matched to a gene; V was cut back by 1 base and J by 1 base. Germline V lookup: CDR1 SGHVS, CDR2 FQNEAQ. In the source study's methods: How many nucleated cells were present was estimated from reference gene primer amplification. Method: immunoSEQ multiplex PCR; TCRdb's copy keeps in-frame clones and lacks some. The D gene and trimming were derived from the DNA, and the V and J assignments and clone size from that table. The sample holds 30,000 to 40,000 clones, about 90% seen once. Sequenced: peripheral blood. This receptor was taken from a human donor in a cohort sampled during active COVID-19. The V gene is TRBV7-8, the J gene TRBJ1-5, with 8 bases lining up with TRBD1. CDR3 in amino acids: CASSLGTGGSNQPQHF. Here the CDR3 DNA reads TGTGCCAGCAGCTTAGGTACAGGGGGGAGCAATCAGCCCCAGCATTTT.